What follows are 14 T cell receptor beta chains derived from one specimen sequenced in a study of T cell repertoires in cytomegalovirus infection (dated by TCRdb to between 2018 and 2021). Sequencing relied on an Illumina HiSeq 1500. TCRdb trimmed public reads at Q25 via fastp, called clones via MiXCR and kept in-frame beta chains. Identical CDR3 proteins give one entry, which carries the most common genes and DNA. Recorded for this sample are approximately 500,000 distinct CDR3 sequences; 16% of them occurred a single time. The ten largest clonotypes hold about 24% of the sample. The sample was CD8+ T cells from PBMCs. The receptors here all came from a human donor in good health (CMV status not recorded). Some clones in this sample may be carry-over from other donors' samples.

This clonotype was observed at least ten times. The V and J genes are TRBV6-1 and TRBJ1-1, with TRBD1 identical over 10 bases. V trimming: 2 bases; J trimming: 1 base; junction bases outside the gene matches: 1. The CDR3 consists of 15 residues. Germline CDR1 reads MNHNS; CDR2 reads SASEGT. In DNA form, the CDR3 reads TGTGCCAGCAGTGAACGGACAGGGGGGAACACTGAAGCTTTCTTT. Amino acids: CASSERTGGNTEAFF.

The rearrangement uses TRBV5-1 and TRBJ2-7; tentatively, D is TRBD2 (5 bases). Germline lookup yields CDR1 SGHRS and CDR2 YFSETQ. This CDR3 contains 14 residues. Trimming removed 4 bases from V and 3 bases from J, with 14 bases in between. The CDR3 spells CASSAGGGLYEQYF. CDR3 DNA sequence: TGCGCCAGCAGCGCTGGCGGCGGGCTCTACGAGCAGTACTTC.

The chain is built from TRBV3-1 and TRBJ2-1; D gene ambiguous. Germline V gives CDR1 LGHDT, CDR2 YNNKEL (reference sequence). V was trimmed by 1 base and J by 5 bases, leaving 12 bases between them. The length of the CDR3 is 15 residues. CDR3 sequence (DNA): TGTGCCAGCAGCCAAGTGGGCCAGGCCGACAATGAGCAGTTCTTC. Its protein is CASSQVGQADNEQFF.

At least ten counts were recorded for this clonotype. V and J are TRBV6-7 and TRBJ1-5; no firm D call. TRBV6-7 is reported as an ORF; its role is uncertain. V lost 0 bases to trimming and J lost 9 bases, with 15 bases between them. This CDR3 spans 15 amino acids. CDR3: CASSYSWAEGPPQHF. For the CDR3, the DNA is TGTGCCAGCAGTTACTCTTGGGCAGAAGGCCCGCCCCAGCATTTT.

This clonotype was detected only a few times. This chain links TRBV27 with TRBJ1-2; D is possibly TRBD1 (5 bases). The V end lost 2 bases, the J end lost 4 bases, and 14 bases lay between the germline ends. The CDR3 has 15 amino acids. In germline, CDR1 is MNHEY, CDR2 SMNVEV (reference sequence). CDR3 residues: CASSLNPGGTYGYTF. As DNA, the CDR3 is TGTGCCAGCAGTTTAAACCCGGGGGGTACCTATGGCTACACCTTC.

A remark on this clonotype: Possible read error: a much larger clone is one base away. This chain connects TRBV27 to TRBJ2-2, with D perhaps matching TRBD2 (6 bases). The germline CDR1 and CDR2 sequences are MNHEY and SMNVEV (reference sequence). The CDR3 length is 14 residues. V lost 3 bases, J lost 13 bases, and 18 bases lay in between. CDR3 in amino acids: CASSFTPLGGMLFF. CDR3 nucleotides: TGTGCCAGCAGTTTTACCCCCCTCGGGGGAATGCTGTTTTTT.

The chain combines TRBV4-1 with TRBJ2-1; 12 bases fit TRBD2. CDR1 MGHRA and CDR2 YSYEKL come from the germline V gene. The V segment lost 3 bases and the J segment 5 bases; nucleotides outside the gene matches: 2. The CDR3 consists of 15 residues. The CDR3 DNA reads TGCGCCAGCAGCCAGTGGACTAGCGGGGACAATGAGCAGTTCTTC. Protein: CASSQWTSGDNEQFF.

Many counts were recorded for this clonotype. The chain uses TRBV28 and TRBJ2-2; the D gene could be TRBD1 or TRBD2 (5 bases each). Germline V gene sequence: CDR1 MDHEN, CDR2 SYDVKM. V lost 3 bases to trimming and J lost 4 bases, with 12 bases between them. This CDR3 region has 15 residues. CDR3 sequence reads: CASSFPSGTTGELFF. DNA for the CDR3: TGTGCCAGCAGTTTCCCCTCAGGGACCACCGGGGAGCTGTTTTTT.

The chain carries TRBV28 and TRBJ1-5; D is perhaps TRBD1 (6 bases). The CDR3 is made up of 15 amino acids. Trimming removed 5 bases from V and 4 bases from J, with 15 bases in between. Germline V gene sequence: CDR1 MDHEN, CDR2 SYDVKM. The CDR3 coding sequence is TGTGCCAGCAGTCCCTCCGGGGGCGCGAATCAGCCCCAGCATTTT. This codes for CASSPSGGANQPQHF. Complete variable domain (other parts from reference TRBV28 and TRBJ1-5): DVKVTQSSRYLVKRTGEKVFLECVQDMDHENMFWYRQDPGLGLRLIYFSYDVKMKEKGDIPEGYSVSREKKERFSLILESASTNQTSMYLCASSPSGGANQPQHFGDGTRLSIL.

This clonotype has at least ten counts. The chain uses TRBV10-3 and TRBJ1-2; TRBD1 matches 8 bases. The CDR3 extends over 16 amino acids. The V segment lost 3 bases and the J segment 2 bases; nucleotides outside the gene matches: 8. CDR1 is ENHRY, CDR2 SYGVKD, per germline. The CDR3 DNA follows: TGTGCCATCAGTGATTCACAGGGGGTAGGGAACTATGGCTACACCTTC. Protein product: CAISDSQGVGNYGYTF.

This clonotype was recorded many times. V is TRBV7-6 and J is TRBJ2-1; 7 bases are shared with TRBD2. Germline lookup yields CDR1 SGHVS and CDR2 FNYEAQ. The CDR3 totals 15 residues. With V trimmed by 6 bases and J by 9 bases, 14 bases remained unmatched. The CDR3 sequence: CASRHTSAGGGEQFF. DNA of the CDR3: TGTGCCAGCAGGCATACTAGCGCAGGCGGGGGTGAGCAGTTCTTC.

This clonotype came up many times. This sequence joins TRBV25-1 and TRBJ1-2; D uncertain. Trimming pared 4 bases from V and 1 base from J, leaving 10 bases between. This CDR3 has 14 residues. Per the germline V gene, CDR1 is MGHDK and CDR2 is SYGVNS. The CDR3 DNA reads TGTGCCAGCAGTGCGGCCGAAGGTAACTATGGCTACACCTTC. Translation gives CASSAAEGNYGYTF.

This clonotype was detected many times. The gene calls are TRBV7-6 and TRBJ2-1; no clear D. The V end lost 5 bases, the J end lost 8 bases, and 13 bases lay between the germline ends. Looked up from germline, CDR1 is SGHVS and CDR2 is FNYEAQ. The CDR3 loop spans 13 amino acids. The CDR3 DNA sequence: TGTGCCAGCAGCCGCAAGGAACAAGATGAGCAGTTCTTC. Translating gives CASSRKEQDEQFF. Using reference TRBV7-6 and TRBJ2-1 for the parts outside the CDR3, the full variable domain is GAGVSQSPRYKVTKRGQDVALRCDPISGHVSLYWYRQALGQGPEFLTYFNYEAQQDKSGLPNDRFSAERPEGSISTLTIQRTEQRDSAMYRCASSRKEQDEQFFGPGTRLTVL.

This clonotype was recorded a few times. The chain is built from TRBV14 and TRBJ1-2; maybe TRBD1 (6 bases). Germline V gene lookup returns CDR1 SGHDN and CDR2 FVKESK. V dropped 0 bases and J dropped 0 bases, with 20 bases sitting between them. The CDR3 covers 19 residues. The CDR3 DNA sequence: TGTGCCAGCAGCCAAGATAGGCTGAACAGGGAGCCGGCTAACTATGGCTACACCTTC. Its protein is CASSQDRLNREPANYGYTF.